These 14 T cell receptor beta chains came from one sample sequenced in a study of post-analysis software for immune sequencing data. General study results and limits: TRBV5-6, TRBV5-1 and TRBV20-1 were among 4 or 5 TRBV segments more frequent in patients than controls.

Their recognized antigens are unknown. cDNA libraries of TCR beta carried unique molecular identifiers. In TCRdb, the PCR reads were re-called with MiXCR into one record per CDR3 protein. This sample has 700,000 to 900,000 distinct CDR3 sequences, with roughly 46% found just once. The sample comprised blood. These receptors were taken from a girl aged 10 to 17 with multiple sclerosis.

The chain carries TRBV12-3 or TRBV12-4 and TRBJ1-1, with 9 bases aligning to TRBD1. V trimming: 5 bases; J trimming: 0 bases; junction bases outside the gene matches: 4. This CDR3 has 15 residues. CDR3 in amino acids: CASSPQGAVNTEAFF. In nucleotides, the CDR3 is TGTGCCAGCAGTCCACAGGGGGCGGTGAACACTGAAGCTTTCTTT.

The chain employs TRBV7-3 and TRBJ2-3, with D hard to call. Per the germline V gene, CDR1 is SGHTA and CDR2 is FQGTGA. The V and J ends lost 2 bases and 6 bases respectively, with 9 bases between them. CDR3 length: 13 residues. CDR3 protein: CASSLELEDTQYF. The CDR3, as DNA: TGTGCCAGCAGCTTAGAATTAGAGGATACGCAGTATTTT.

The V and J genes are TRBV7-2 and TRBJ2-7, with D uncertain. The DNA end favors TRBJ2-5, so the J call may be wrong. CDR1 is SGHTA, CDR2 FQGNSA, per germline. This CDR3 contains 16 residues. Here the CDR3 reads CASSLVGLSKGETQYF. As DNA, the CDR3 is TGTGCCAGCAGCTTAGTTGGTTTGTCTAAAGGAGAGACCCAGTACTTC.

The CDR3 region is CASSLSTVQETQYF. In DNA form, the CDR3 reads TGTGCCAGCAGCTTAAGTACCGTCCAAGAGACCCAGTACTTC. The chain recombines TRBV7-2 with TRBJ2-5; no reliable D call. Trimming shortened V by 2 bases and J by 1 base, and 8 bases separated the two germline ends. The CDR3 runs 14 residues. Germline loops: CDR1 SGHTA, CDR2 FQGNSA.

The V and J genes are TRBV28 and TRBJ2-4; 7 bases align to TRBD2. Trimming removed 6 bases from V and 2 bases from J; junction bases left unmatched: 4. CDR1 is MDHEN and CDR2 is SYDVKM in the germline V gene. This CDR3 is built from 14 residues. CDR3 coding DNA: TGTGCCAGCAGCCCCGGGGGGACCAAAAACATTCAGTACTTC. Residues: CASSPGGTKNIQYF. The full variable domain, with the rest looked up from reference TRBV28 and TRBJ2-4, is DVKVTQSSRYLVKRTGEKVFLECVQDMDHENMFWYRQDPGLGLRLIYFSYDVKMKEKGDIPEGYSVSREKKERFSLILESASTNQTSMYLCASSPGGTKNIQYFGAGTRLSVL.

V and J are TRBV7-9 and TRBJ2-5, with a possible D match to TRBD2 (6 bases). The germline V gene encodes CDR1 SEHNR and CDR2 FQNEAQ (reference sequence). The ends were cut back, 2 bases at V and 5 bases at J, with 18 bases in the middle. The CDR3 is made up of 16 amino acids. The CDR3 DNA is TGTGCCAGCAGCTTAAAAGGGACTTTAGCGTTGGAGACCCAGTACTTC. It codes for CASSLKGTLALETQYF.

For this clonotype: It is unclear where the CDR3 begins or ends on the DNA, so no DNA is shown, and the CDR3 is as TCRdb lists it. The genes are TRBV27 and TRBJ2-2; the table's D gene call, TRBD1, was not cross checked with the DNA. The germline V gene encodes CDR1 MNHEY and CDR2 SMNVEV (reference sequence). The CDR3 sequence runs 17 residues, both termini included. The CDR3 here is CASSLVRARAYTGELFF.

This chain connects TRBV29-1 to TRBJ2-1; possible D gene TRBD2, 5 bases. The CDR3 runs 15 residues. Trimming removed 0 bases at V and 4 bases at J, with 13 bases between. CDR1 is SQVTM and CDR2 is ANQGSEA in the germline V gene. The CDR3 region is CSVEDLERPYNEQFF. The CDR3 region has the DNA TGCAGCGTTGAAGATCTCGAGCGGCCTTACAATGAGCAGTTCTTC.

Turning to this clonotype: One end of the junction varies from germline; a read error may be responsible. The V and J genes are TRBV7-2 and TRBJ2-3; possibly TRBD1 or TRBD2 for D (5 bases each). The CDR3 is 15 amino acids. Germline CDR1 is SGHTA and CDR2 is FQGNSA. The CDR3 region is CASSLALVGTDTQYF. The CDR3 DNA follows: TGTGCCAGCAGCTTAGCATTAGTGGGGACGGATACACAGTATTTT.

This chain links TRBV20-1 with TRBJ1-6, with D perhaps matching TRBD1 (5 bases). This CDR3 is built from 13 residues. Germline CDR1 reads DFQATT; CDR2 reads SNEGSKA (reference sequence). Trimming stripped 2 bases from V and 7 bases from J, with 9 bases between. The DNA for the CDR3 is TGCAGTGCTAGATCGGGGGACAATTCACCCCTCCACTTT. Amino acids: CSARSGDNSPLHF.

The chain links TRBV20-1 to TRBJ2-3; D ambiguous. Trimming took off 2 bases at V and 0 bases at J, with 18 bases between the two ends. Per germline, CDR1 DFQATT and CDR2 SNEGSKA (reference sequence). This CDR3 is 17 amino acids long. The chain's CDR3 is CSARPLVPDASTDTQYF. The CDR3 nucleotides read TGCAGTGCTAGACCATTGGTTCCTGACGCTAGCACAGATACGCAGTATTTT.

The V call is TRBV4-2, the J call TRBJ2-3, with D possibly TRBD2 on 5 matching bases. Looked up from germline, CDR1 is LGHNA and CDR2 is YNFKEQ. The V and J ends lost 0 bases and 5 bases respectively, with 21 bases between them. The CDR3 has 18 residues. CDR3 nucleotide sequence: TGTGCCAGCAGCCAAGAGGTTTTAAGGGATCGCGGAGGAGATACGCAGTATTTT. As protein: CASSQEVLRDRGGDTQYF.

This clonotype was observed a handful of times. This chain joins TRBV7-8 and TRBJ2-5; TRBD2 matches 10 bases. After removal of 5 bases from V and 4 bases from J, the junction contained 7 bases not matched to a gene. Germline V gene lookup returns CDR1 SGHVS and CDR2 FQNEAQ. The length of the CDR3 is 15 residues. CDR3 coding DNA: TGTGCCAGCAGCAGAGCGGGAGGGATTGGAGAGACCCAGTACTTC. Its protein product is CASSRAGGIGETQYF.

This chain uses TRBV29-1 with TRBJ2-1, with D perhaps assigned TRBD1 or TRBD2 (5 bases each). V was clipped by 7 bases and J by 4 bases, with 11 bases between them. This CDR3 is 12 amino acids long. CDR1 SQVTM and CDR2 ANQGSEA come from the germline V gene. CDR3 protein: CSDGTNYNEQFF. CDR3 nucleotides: TGCAGCGATGGGACCAATTACAATGAGCAGTTCTTC.